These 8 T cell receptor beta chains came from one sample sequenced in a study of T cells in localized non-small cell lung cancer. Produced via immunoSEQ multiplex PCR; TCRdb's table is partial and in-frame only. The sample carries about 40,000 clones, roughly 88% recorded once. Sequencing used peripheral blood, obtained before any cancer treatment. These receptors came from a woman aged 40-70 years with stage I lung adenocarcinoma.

Here the CDR3 reads CASSLGLGGEYNEQFF. Here the CDR3 DNA reads TGTGCCAGCAGCTTAGGATTGGGCGGGGAATACAATGAGCAGTTCTTC. The chain joins TRBV7-9 to TRBJ2-1, with a tentative D call TRBD2 (6 bases). V lost 1 base and J lost 4, with 14 bases in between. Germline values: CDR1 SEHNR, CDR2 FQNEAQ (reference sequence). The CDR3 covers 16 residues.

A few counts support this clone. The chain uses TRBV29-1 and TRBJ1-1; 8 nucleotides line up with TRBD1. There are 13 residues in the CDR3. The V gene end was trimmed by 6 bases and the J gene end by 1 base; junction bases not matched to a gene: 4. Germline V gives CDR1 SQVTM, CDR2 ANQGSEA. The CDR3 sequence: CSVAGQANTEAFF. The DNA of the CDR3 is TGCAGCGTGGCGGGACAGGCGAACACTGAAGCTTTCTTT.

The CDR3 region has the DNA TGTGCCAGCAGTAACCTAGTCTCGACAGATACGCAGTATTTT. Its translation: CASSNLVSTDTQYF. The rearrangement joins TRBV14 to TRBJ2-3; no firm D call. Germline V gene data show CDR1 as SGHDN and CDR2 as FVKESK. The V and J ends lost 6 bases and 3 bases respectively, with 13 bases between them. CDR3 size: 14 residues.

The chain's CDR3 is CASSPLQGWNTGELFF. The CDR3 DNA reads as TGTGCCAGCAGCCCGCTGCAGGGTTGGAACACCGGGGAGCTGTTTTTT. V usage is TRBV5-6 and J usage is TRBJ2-2; tentative D call: TRBD1 (5 bases). The CDR3 is made up of 16 amino acids. Between the trimmed V and J ends, which lost 4 bases and 1 base, there was a span of 14 bases. Germline-derived CDR1 and CDR2 are SGHDT and YYEEEE.

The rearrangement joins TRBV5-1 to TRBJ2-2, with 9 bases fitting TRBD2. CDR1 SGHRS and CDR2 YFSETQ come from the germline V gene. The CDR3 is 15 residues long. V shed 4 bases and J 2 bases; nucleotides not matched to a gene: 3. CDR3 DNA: TGCGCCAGCAGCCTTAGCGGGAGAAACACCGGGGAGCTGTTTTTT. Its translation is CASSLSGRNTGELFF.

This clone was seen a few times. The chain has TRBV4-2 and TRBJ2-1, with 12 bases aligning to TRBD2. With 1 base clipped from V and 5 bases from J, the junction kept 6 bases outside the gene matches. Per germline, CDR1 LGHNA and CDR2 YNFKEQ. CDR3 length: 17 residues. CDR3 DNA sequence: TGTGCCAGCAGCCAAGCCGTCCTAGCGGGAGGGGACAATGAGCAGTTCTTC. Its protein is CASSQAVLAGGDNEQFF.

The CDR3 bases are TGTGCCAGCGAACCGGGCGGGAGGCGCACCGGGGAGCTGTTTTTT. This gives the protein CASEPGGRRTGELFF. The rearrangement uses TRBV2 and TRBJ2-2, with 8 bases matching TRBD2. V lost 8 bases, J lost 4 bases, and 9 bases stayed unmatched. The CDR3 contains 15 residues. Germline V lookup: CDR1 SNHLY, CDR2 FYNNEI.

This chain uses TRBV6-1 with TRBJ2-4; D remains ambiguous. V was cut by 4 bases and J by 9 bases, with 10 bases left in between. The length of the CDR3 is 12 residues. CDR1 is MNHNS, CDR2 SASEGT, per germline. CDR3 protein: CASSGAPGIQYF. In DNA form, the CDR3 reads TGTGCCAGCAGTGGCGCTCCTGGCATTCAGTACTTC.